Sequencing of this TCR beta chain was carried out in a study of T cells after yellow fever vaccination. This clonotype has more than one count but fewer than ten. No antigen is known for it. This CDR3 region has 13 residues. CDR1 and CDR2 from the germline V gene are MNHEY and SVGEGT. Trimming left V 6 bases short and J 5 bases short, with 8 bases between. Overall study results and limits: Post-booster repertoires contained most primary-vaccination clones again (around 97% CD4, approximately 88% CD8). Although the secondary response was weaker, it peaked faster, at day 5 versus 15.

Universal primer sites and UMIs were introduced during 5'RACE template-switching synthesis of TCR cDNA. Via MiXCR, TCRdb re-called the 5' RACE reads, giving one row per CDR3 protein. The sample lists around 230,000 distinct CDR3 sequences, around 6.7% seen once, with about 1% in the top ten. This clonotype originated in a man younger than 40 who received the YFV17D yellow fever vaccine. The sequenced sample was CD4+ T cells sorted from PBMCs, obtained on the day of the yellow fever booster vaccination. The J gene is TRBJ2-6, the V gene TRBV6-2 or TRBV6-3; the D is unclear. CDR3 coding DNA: TGTGCCAGCAGGGCGGAGAGGGCCAACGTCCTGACTTTC. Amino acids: CASRAERANVLTF.